The present entry profiles one T cell receptor beta chain with its context. Its antigen remains unidentified. This record comes from a study of lymphopenia after photon versus proton radiotherapy. Whole-study findings and limits: After the lymphocyte nadir, photon-treated repertoires showed oligoclonal expansion, especially of CD8+ Temra cells.

Generated by immunoSEQ multiplex PCR, the TCRdb table keeps only in-frame clones and is missing some. The sample includes about 70,000 clones, around 92% of them seen just once. V lost 2 bases, J lost 3 bases, and 5 bases lay in between. The CDR3 runs 13 residues. CDR1 and CDR2 from the germline V gene are MNHNS and SASEGT. The receptor's source is a woman between 35 and 50 years old with cholangiocarcinoma. Sequenced material: peripheral blood, taken from a patient treated with photon-based radiotherapy. The V call is TRBV6-1, the J call TRBJ1-5; D call uncertain. The CDR3 DNA is TGTGCCAGCAGTGAACAGGTCAATCAGCCCCAGCATTTT. It encodes CASSEQVNQPQHF.